The source of this T cell receptor beta chain is a study of T-cell memory formation after mild COVID-19. TCRdb processed the 5' RACE reads anew with MiXCR; each CDR3 protein has one entry. Of some 160,000 distinct CDR3 sequences listed, about a third were seen once; the top ten hold approximately 12%. CDR1 and CDR2 (germline): KGHSH, LQKENI. The CDR3 is 17 residues long. The V and J ends lost 4 bases and 3 bases respectively, with 19 bases between them. The rearrangement links TRBV18 to TRBJ2-4; D ambiguous. The sequenced sample was PBMCs or a T cell subset sorted from them (not recorded which). The clonotype originates from an adult woman who had mild COVID-19 (a few samples of this study predate the infection). Cell type and time point are not known. CDR3 protein: CASSREAGLLNKNIQYF. The CDR3 DNA is TGTGCCAGCTCACGAGAAGCAGGCCTTCTGAACAAAAACATTCAGTACTTC.